The 3 T cell receptor beta chains below all came from one sample that was sequenced in a study of T cells in Graves' hyperthyroidism and ophthalmopathy. RNA transcripts served as the template for amplifying TCR beta CDR3 regions. In the first-round RT-PCR of the TCR CDR3, the HTBI primer set was used. TCRdb redid the calling of the multiplex PCR reads with MiXCR, one entry per CDR3 protein. The sample shows some 600,000 distinct CDR3 sequences, about 14% of them seen only once. Sequencing was performed on blood. These receptors were obtained from a woman under 40 with Graves' hyperthyroidism that later progressed to Graves' ophthalmopathy.

This clonotype occurred many times. This chain uses TRBV11-3 with TRBJ2-1; 8 nucleotides line up with TRBD1. The CDR3 spans 13 residues. The germline V gene has CDR1 SGHNT and CDR2 YENEEA. V trimming: 5 bases; J trimming: 6 bases; junction bases outside the gene matches: 3. The CDR3 DNA reads TGTGCCAGCAGCCCGACAGGGGTCAATGAGCAGTTCTTC. Translating gives CASSPTGVNEQFF.

The V call is TRBV5-1, the J call TRBJ1-1; possible D gene TRBD1, 6 bases. The germline V gene has CDR1 SGHRS and CDR2 YFSETQ. The CDR3 length is 16 residues. Trimming removed 7 bases from V and 2 bases from J, with 21 bases in between. This CDR3 is CASQPTQGNFNTEAFF. The CDR3 bases are TGCGCCAGCCAACCGACCCAGGGGAATTTCAACACTGAAGCTTTCTTT.

This chain links TRBV28 with TRBJ1-6; D uncertain. V was cut by 6 bases and J by 19 bases, with 25 bases left in between. CDR3 length: 14 amino acids. The germline V gene encodes CDR1 MDHEN and CDR2 SYDVKM. CDR3 loop: CASRPTWSSGTLHF. CDR3 bases: TGTGCCAGCAGACCAACCTGGTCCTCGGGAACACTACACTTT.